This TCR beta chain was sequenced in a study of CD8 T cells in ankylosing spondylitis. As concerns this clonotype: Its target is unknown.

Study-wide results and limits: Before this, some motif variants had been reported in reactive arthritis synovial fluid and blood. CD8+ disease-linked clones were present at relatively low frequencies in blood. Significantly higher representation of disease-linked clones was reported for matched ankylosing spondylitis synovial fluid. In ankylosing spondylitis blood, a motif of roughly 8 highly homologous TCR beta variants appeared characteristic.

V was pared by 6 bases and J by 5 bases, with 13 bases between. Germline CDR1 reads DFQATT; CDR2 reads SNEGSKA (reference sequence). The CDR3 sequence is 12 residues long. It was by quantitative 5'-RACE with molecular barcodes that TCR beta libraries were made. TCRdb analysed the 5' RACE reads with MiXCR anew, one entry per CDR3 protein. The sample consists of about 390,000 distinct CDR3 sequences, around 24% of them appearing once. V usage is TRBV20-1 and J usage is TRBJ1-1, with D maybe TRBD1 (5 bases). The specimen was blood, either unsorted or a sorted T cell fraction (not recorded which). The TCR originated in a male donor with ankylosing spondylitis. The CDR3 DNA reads TGCAGTGCGTGGGACGGGCTAACTGAAGCTTTCTTT. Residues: CSAWDGLTEAFF.